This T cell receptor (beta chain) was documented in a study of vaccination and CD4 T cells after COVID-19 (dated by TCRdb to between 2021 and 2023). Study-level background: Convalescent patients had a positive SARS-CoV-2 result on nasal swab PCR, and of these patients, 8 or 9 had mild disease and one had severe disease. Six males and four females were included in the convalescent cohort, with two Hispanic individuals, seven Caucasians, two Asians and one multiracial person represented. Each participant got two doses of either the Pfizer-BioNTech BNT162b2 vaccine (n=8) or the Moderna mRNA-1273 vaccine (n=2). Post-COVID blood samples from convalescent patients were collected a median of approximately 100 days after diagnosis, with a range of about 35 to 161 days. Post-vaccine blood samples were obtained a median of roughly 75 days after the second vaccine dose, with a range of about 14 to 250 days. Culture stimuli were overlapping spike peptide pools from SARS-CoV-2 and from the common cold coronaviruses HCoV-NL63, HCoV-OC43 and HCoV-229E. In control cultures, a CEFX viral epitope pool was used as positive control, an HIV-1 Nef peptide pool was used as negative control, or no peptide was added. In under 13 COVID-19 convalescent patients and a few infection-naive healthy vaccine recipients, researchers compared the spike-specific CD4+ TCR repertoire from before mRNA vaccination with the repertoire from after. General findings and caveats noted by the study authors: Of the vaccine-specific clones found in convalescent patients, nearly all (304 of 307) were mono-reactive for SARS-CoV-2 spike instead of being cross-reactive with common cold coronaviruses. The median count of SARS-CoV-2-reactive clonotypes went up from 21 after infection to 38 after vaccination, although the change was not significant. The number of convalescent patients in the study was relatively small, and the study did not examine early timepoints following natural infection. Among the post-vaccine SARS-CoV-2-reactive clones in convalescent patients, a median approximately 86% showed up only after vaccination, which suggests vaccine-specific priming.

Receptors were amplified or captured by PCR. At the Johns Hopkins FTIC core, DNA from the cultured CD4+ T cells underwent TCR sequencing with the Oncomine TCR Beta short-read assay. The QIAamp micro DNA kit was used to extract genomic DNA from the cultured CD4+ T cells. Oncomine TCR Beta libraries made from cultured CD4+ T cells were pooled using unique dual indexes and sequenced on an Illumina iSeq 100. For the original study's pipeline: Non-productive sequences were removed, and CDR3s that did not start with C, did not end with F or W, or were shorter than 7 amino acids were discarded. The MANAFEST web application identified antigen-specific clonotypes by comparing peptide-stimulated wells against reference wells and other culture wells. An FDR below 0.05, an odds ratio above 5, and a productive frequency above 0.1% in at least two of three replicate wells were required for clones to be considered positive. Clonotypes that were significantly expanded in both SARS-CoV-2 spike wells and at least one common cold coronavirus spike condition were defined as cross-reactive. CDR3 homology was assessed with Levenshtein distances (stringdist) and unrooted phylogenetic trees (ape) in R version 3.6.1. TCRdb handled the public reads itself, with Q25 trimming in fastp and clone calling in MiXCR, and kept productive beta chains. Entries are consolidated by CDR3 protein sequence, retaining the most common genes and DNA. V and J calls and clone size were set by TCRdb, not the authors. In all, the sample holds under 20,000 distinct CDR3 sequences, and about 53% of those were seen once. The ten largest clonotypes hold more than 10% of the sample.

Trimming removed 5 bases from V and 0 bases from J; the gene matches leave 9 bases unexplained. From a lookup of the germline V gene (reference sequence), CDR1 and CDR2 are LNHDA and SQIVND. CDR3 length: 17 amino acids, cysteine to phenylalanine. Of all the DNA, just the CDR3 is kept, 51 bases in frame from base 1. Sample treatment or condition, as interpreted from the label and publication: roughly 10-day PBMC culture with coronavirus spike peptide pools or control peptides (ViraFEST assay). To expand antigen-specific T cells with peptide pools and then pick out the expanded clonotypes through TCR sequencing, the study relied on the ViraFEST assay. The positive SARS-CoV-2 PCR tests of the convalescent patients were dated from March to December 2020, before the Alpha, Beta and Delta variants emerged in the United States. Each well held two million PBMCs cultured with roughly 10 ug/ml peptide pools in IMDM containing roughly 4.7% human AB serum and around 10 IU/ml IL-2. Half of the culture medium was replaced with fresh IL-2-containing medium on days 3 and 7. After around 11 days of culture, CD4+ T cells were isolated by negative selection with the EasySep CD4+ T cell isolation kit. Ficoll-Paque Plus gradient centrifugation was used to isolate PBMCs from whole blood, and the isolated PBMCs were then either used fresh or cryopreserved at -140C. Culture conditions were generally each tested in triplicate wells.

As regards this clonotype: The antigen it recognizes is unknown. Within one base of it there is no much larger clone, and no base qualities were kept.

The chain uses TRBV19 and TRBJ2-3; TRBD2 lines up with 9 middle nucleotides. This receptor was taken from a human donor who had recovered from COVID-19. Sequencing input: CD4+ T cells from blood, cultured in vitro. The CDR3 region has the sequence CASSDSGRIQSTDTQYF. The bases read TGTGCCAGTAGTGACAGCGGGAGGATCCAAAGCACAGATACGCAGTATTTT. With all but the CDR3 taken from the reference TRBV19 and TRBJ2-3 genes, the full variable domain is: DGGITQSPKYLFRKEGQNVTLSCEQNLNHDAMYWYRQDPGQGLRLIYYSQIVNDFQKGDIAEGYSVSREKKESFPLTVTSAQKNPTAFYLCASSDSGRIQSTDTQYFGPGTRLTVL.